Included here is one T cell receptor (beta chain) sequence, with context. The record originates from a study of T cells in localized non-small cell lung cancer. The method was immunoSEQ multiplex PCR; TCRdb's version includes in-frame clones alone and lacks a portion of them. The repertoire holds over 25,000 clones, with approximately 78% as singletons. Sequenced material: peripheral blood, taken before any cancer treatment. This receptor was taken from a male donor at least 60 years old with stage II squamous cell lung carcinoma.

The CDR3 reads CASSDWTSGRSSYNEQFF. CDR3 bases: TGTGCCAGCAGTGATTGGACTAGCGGGAGGAGCTCCTACAATGAGCAGTTCTTC. This chain connects TRBV2 to TRBJ2-1, with TRBD2 matching 14 bases. Germline V gene data show CDR1 as SNHLY and CDR2 as FYNNEI. The trim removed 3 bases at V and 0 bases at J, leaving 4 bases unmatched. The CDR3 is 18 residues long.